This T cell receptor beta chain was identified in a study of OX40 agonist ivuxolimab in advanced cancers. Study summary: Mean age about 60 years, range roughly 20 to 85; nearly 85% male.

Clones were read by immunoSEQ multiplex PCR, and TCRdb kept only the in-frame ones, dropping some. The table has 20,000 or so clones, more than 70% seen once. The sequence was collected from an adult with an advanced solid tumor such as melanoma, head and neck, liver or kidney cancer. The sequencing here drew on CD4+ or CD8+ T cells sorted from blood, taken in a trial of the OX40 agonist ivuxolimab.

The CDR3, as DNA: TGTGCCAGCAGCCAACTCCGAGGACAGGGCTATTCGAACACCGGGGAGCTGTTTTTT. It translates to CASSQLRGQGYSNTGELFF. The rearrangement links TRBV11-3 to TRBJ2-2; TRBD1 aligns across 8 bases. Germline V gene lookup returns CDR1 SGHNT and CDR2 YENEEA. The CDR3 covers 19 residues. V was clipped by 5 bases and J by 0 bases; unmatched bases: 14.